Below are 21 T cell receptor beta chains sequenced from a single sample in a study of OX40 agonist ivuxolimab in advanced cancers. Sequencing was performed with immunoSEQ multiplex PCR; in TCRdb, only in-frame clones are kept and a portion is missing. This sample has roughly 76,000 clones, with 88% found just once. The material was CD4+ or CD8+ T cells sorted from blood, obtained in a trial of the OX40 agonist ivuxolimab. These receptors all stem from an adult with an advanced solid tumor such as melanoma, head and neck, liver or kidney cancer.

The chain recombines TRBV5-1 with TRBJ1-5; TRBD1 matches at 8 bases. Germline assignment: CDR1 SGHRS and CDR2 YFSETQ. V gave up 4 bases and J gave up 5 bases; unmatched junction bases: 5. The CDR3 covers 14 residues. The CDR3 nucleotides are TGCGCCAGCAGCCCGACAGGGGAGTATCAGCCCCAGCATTTT. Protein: CASSPTGEYQPQHF.

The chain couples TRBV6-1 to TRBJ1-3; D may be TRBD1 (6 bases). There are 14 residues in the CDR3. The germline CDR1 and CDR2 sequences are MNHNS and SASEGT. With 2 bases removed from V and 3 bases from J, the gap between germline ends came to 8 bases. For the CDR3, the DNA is TGTGCCAGCAGTGAAAAGGGGGTTGGAAACACCATATATTTT. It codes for CASSEKGVGNTIYF.

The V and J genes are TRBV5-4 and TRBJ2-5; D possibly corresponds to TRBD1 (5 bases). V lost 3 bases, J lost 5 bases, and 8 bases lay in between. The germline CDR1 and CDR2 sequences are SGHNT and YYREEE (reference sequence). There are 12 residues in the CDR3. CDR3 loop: CASSSPGETQYF. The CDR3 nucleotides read TGTGCCAGCAGCTCGCCAGGGGAGACCCAGTACTTC.

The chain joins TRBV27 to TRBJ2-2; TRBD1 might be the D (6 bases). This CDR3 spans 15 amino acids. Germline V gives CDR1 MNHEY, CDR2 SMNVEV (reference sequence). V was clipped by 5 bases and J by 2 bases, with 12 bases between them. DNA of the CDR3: TGTGCCAGCAGTCCCCGGGACACTAACACCGGGGAGCTGTTTTTT. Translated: CASSPRDTNTGELFF.

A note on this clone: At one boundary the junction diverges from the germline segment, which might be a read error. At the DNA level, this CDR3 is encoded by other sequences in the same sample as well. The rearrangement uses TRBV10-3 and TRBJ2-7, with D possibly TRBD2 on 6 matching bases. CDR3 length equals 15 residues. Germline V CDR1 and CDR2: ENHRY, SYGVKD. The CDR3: CAISVSPSATYEQYF. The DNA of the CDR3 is TGCGCCATCAGTGTATCGCCTAGCGCAACCTACGAGCAGTACTTC.

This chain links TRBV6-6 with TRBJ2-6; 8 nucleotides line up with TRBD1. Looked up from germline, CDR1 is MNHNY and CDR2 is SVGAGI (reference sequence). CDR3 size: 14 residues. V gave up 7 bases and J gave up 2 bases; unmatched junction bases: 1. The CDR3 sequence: CASTGGAGANVLTF. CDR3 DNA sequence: TGTGCCAGCACAGGGGGCGCTGGGGCCAACGTCCTGACTTTC.

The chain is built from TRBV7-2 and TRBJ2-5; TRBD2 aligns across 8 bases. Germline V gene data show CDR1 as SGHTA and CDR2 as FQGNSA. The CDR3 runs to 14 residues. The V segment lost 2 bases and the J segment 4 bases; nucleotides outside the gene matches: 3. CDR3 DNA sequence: TGTGCCAGCAGCTTAAACCGGGGGGGAGAGACCCAGTACTTC. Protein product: CASSLNRGGETQYF.

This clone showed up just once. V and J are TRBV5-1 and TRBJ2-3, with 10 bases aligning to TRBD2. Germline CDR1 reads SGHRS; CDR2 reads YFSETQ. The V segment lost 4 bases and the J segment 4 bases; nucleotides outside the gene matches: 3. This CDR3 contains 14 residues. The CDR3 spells CASSLAGEADTQYF. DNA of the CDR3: TGCGCCAGCAGCCTAGCGGGAGAAGCAGATACGCAGTATTTT.

The CDR3 DNA follows: TGTGCCAGCAGCCAAGCCCCGGGAGGGAGCACAGATACGCAGTATTTT. As protein: CASSQAPGGSTDTQYF. This chain joins TRBV4-2 and TRBJ2-3; the match to TRBD2 covers 8 bases. Germline values: CDR1 LGHNA, CDR2 YNFKEQ. The CDR3 has 16 amino acids. V was pared by 1 base and J by 0 bases, with 3 bases of the junction left unmatched.

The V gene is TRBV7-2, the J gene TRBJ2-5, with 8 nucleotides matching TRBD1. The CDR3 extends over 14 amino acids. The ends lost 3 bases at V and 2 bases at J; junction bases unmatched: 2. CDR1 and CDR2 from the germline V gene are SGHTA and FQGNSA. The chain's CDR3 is CASSFRQGQETQYF. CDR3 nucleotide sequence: TGTGCCAGCAGCTTTAGACAGGGGCAAGAGACCCAGTACTTC. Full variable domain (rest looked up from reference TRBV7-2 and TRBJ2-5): GAGVSQSPSNKVTEKGKDVELRCDPISGHTALYWYRQSLGQGLEFLIYFQGNSAPDKSGLPSDRFSAERTGGSVSTLTIQRTQQEDSAVYLCASSFRQGQETQYFGPGTRLLVL.

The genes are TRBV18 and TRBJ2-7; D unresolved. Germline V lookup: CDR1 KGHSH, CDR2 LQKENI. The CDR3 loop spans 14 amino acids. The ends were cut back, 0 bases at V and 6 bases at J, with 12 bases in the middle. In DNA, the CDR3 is TGTGCCAGCTCACCACCGGGGTTATCGGGCGAGCAGTACTTC. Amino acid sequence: CASSPPGLSGEQYF. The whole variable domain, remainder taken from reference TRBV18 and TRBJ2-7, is NAGVMQNPRHLVRRRGQEARLRCSPMKGHSHVYWYRQLPEEGLKFMVYLQKENIIDESGMPKERFSAEFPKEGPSILRIQQVVRGDSAAYFCASSPPGLSGEQYFGPGTRLTVT.

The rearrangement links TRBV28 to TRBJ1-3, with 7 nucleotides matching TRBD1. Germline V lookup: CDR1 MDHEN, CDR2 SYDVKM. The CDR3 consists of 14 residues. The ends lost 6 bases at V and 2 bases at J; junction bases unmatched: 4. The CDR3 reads CASRSGQAGNTIYF. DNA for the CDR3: TGTGCCAGCAGGAGCGGACAGGCTGGAAACACCATATATTTT.

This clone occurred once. CDR3 loop: CASKGRLAGAGELFF. As DNA, the CDR3 is TGTGCCAGCAAAGGGAGGCTAGCGGGAGCCGGGGAGCTGTTTTTT. The chain couples TRBV2 to TRBJ2-2, with 10 nucleotides matching TRBD2. Germline assignment: CDR1 SNHLY and CDR2 FYNNEI. The CDR3 has 15 amino acids. V was clipped by 7 bases and J by 6 bases; unmatched bases: 8.

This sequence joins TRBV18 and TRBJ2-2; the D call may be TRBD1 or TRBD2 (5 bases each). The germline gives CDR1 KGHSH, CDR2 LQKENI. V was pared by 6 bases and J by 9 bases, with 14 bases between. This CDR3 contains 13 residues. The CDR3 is CASSLGTGWELFF. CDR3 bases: TGTGCCAGCTCCCTCGGGACGGGCTGGGAGCTGTTTTTT. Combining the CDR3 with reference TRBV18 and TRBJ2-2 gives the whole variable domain NAGVMQNPRHLVRRRGQEARLRCSPMKGHSHVYWYRQLPEEGLKFMVYLQKENIIDESGMPKERFSAEFPKEGPSILRIQQVVRGDSAAYFCASSLGTGWELFFGEGSRLTVL.

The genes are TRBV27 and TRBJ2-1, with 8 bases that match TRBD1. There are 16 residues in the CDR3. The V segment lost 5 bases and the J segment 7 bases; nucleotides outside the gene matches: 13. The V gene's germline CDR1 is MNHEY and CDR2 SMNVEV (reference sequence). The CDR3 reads CASSTPLQGGLNEQFF. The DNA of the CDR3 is TGTGCCAGCAGTACTCCCTTACAGGGGGGCTTAAATGAGCAGTTCTTC.

The CDR3 bases are TGTGCCAGTAGTATTGGAGGGGAGGGTGAAGCTTTCTTT. Amino acids: CASSIGGEGEAFF. This chain joins TRBV19 and TRBJ1-1; TRBD1 is a possible D gene (5 bases). Germline V CDR1 and CDR2: LNHDA, SQIVND (reference sequence). The ends were cut back, 3 bases at V and 7 bases at J, with 12 bases in the middle. The CDR3 is 13 amino acids.

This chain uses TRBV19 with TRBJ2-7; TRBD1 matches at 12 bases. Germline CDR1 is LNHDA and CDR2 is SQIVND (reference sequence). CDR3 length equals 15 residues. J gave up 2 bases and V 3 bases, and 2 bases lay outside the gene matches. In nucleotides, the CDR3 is TGTGCCAGTAGTATCGGGACAGGGGGCCCCTACGAGCAGTACTTC. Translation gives CASSIGTGGPYEQYF.

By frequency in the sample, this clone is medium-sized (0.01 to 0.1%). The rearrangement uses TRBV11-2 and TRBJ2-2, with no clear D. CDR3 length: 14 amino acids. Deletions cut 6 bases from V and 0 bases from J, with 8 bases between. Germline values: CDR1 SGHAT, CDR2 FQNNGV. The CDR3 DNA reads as TGTGCCAGCAGAATCCCTTCGAACACCGGGGAGCTGTTTTTT. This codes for CASRIPSNTGELFF.

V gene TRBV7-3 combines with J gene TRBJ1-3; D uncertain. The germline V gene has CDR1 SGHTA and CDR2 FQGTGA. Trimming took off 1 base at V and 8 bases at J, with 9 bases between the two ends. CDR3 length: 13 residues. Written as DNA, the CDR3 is TGTGCCAGCAGCTTAAACTCGGCAGACACCATATATTTT. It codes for CASSLNSADTIYF.

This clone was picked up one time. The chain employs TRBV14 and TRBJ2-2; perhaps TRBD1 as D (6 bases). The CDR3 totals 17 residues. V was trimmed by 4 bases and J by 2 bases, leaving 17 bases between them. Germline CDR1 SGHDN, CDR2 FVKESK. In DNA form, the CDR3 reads TGTGCCAGCAGCCCTCTCACGGGGACATTTAACACCGGGGAGCTGTTTTTT. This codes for CASSPLTGTFNTGELFF. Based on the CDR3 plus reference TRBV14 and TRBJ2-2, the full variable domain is EAGVTQFPSHSVIEKGQTVTLRCDPISGHDNLYWYRRVMGKEIKFLLHFVKESKQDESGMPNNRFLAERTGGTYSTLKVQPAELEDSGVYFCASSPLTGTFNTGELFFGEGSRLTVL.

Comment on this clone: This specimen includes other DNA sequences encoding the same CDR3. CDR3 DNA: TGTGCCAGCAGCCTAACAGGGGAACTTGGCACTGAAGCTTTCTTT. Translated: CASSLTGELGTEAFF. J is TRBJ1-1 and V is TRBV7-9; 7 positions agree with TRBD1. The CDR3 extends over 15 amino acids. Unmatched junction bases numbered 10, after V lost 5 bases and J lost 4 bases. Germline loops: CDR1 SEHNR, CDR2 FQNEAQ (reference sequence).